The 23 T cell receptor beta chains in this list originate from one sample, sequenced in a study of cytomegalovirus exposure and HLA in healthy donors. The PCR made use of 60 Vbeta and 13 Jbeta primers. The assay was immunoSEQ multiplex PCR, and TCRdb's table has in-frame clones only and misses some. Of over 150,000 clones in the sample, about 71% are singletons; the top ten hold approximately 3%. The sample comprised PBMCs. All receptors come from a woman aged 25 to 39 in good health and CMV-seronegative.

The chain combines TRBV19 with TRBJ2-3, with TRBD2 as a possible D gene (5 bases). V was clipped by 5 bases and J by 6 bases, with 15 bases between them. There are 14 residues in the CDR3. Germline loops: CDR1 LNHDA, CDR2 SQIVND (reference sequence). In nucleotides, the CDR3 is TGTGCCAGTAGTCTACTAGTGGGTCCGGATACGCAGTATTTT. Its translation: CASSLLVGPDTQYF.

CDR3: CASSRGDRGSQETQYF. The CDR3 region has the DNA TGTGCCAGCAGCCGAGGAGACAGGGGGTCCCAAGAGACCCAGTACTTC. This chain links TRBV4-2 with TRBJ2-5; 9 nucleotides match TRBD1. The CDR3 sequence is 16 residues long. Trimming at V came to 4 bases and at J to 1 base, leaving 7 bases not matched to a gene. Germline loops: CDR1 LGHNA, CDR2 YNFKEQ.

This clone has just a few counts. The V and J genes are TRBV5-4 and TRBJ2-3, with D possibly TRBD1 on 7 matching bases. The CDR3 is made up of 15 amino acids. CDR1 is SGHNT, CDR2 YYREEE, per germline (reference sequence). V was cut by 5 bases and J by 11 bases, with 24 bases left in between. Here the CDR3 DNA reads TGTGCCAGCAGAAAAACAGGGGCCCTGCAGGGAGGGCAGTATTTT. The encoded protein is CASRKTGALQGGQYF.

The chain recombines TRBV4-2 with TRBJ2-5; TRBD1 matches at 9 bases. The CDR3 runs 14 residues. V was clipped by 4 bases and J by 5 bases; unmatched bases: 5. Germline assignment: CDR1 LGHNA and CDR2 YNFKEQ. As DNA, the CDR3 is TGTGCCAGCAGCCCCCGCGGACAGGGGGAGACCCAGTACTTC. Its translation is CASSPRGQGETQYF.

The chain joins TRBV28 to TRBJ1-1, with TRBD1 as a possible D gene (6 bases). V was cut by 8 bases and J by 6 bases, with 13 bases left in between. Germline CDR1 reads MDHEN; CDR2 reads SYDVKM. The length of the CDR3 is 12 residues. CDR3: CASWGRVAEAFF. The CDR3 nucleotides read TGTGCCAGCTGGGGGCGCGTCGCTGAAGCTTTCTTT.

The genes are TRBV28 and TRBJ2-7; D perhaps matches TRBD2 (7 bases). There are 14 residues in the CDR3. The V gene lost 7 bases and the J gene lost 4 bases, with 17 bases spanning the gap. Germline-derived CDR1 and CDR2 are MDHEN and SYDVKM. The CDR3 loop is CASIGGARGYEQYF. The CDR3 coding sequence is TGTGCCAGCATTGGGGGGGCGCGTGGGTACGAGCAGTACTTC. The full variable domain, completed using reference TRBV28 and TRBJ2-7, is DVKVTQSSRYLVKRTGEKVFLECVQDMDHENMFWYRQDPGLGLRLIYFSYDVKMKEKGDIPEGYSVSREKKERFSLILESASTNQTSMYLCASIGGARGYEQYFGPGTRLTVT.

This rearrangement joins TRBV28 to TRBJ1-5; TRBD1 might be the D (6 bases). This CDR3 has 15 amino acids. CDR1 MDHEN and CDR2 SYDVKM come from the germline V gene. Trimming took off 8 bases at V and 2 bases at J, with 16 bases between the two ends. CDR3: CASASRDKGNQPQHF. The CDR3 DNA reads as TGTGCCAGCGCCTCCCGGGACAAGGGCAATCAGCCCCAGCATTTT.

This chain joins TRBV5-1 and TRBJ2-1; possible D gene TRBD1, 5 bases. Germline V gene data show CDR1 as SGHRS and CDR2 as YFSETQ. CDR3 length: 15 amino acids. V was clipped by 7 bases and J by 6 bases, with 20 bases between them. The CDR3 loop is CASAIEPGSVNEQFF. The CDR3 bases are TGCGCCAGCGCCATCGAACCAGGGTCTGTCAATGAGCAGTTCTTC.

The chain combines TRBV6-1 with TRBJ1-2, with D uncertain. V was pared by 0 bases and J by 3 bases, with 14 bases between. CDR1 is MNHNS, CDR2 SASEGT, per germline. The CDR3 is made up of 16 amino acids. DNA of the CDR3: TGTGCCAGCAGTGAAGCGTGGCCAGTGGTCTACTATGGCTACACCTTC. This gives the protein CASSEAWPVVYYGYTF.

The rearrangement uses TRBV7-8 and TRBJ1-5, with D unclear. V was clipped by 2 bases and J by 2 bases, with 10 bases between them. CDR1 is SGHVS and CDR2 is FQNEAQ in the germline V gene. The CDR3 spans 15 residues. This chain's CDR3 is CASSLRGGGNQPQHF. CDR3 coding DNA: TGTGCCAGCAGCTTACGCGGAGGCGGCAATCAGCCCCAGCATTTT.

This clone was counted between two and nine times. J is TRBJ1-2 and V is TRBV28; 7 bases align to TRBD1. The ends lost 3 bases at V and 0 bases at J; junction bases unmatched: 4. There are 15 residues in the CDR3. Germline V gene data show CDR1 as MDHEN and CDR2 as SYDVKM. The CDR3 here is CASSFVGQSNYGYTF. The CDR3 bases are TGTGCCAGCAGTTTTGTGGGACAGTCTAACTATGGCTACACCTTC.

The CDR3 is CASSLSGMGYSNQPQHF. The DNA of the CDR3 is TGTGCCAGCAGTTTAAGCGGGATGGGATATAGCAATCAGCCCCAGCATTTT. The chain carries TRBV7-8 and TRBJ1-5; D gene ambiguous. This CDR3 contains 17 residues. Germline CDR1 and CDR2: SGHVS and FQNEAQ. V gave up 6 bases and J gave up 0 bases, with 18 bases separating them.

In its sample, this clone was seen a few times. The chain has TRBV30 and TRBJ1-1, with no clear D. The CDR3 contains 13 residues. The V end lost 0 bases, the J end lost 4 bases, and 9 bases lay between the germline ends. In germline, CDR1 is GTSNPN, CDR2 SVGIG (reference sequence). CDR3: CAWSVLGGTEAFF. The CDR3 DNA reads TGTGCCTGGAGTGTCTTGGGAGGCACTGAAGCTTTCTTT.

This rearrangement joins TRBV4-3 to TRBJ2-3; the D gene is possibly TRBD2 (5 bases). The CDR3 covers 13 residues. CDR1 and CDR2 (germline): LGHNA, YSLEER. The V end lost 0 bases, the J end lost 5 bases, and 6 bases lay between the germline ends. This chain's CDR3 is CASSQERVDTQYF. In nucleotides, the CDR3 is TGCGCCAGCAGCCAAGAGAGGGTAGATACGCAGTATTTT.

The chain couples TRBV11-2 to TRBJ2-3; TRBD1 or TRBD2 may be the D gene (6 bases each). Trimming removed 5 bases at V and 4 bases at J, with 13 bases between. This CDR3 spans 14 amino acids. Germline assignment: CDR1 SGHAT and CDR2 FQNNGV. As DNA, the CDR3 is TGTGCCAGCAGCCTAGGGGGACTTTCAGATACGCAGTATTTT. Protein: CASSLGGLSDTQYF.

The rearrangement joins TRBV29-1 to TRBJ2-5, with a possible D match to TRBD1 (6 bases). The J call may be incorrect, as the DNA end agrees better with TRBJ2-7. The germline CDR1 and CDR2 sequences are SQVTM and ANQGSEA. The CDR3 has 13 amino acids. CDR3 residues: CSVKRDTSYEQYF. The CDR3 coding sequence is TGCAGTGTAAAACGGGACACCTCCTACGAGCAGTACTTC.

The chain joins TRBV4-3 to TRBJ2-2; the D gene is possibly TRBD2 (6 bases). The CDR3 has 14 residues. Germline CDR1 reads LGHNA; CDR2 reads YSLEER. Between the trimmed V and J ends, which lost 0 bases and 6 bases, there was a span of 8 bases. The CDR3 DNA reads as TGCGCCAGCAGCCAAGAGGGGGGACCCGGGGAGCTGTTTTTT. It is translated as CASSQEGGPGELFF.

The gene calls are TRBV28 and TRBJ2-7; 8 nucleotides agree with TRBD2. The V gene end was trimmed by 6 bases and the J gene end by 3 bases; junction bases not matched to a gene: 16. Germline CDR1 reads MDHEN; CDR2 reads SYDVKM. The CDR3 has 17 amino acids. The CDR3 coding sequence is TGTGCCAGCAGCAACCCCGGGGTAGCGGGGCTCCTCTACGAGCAGTACTTC. Translation: CASSNPGVAGLLYEQYF.

In this sample, this clone turned up a few times. The V call is TRBV4-1, the J call TRBJ2-3, with unresolved D. This CDR3 has 12 residues. Trimming removed 0 bases at V and 6 bases at J, with 4 bases between. Germline CDR1 MGHRA, CDR2 YSYEKL. As DNA, the CDR3 is TGCGCCAGCAGCCAAGAGGAGGATACGCAGTATTTT. Its translation is CASSQEEDTQYF.

V and J are TRBV4-1 and TRBJ2-2, with a tentative D call TRBD2 (6 bases). Germline V lookup: CDR1 MGHRA, CDR2 YSYEKL. The germline V and J ends were trimmed by 4 bases and 4 bases, with 22 bases remaining between them. The CDR3 has 18 amino acids. The CDR3 sequence is CASSLPKFGDWSTGELFF. For the CDR3, the DNA is TGCGCCAGCAGCCTCCCTAAATTCGGGGACTGGAGCACCGGGGAGCTGTTTTTT.

The chain links TRBV5-4 to TRBJ2-7; tentatively, D is TRBD1 (6 bases). This CDR3 is built from 14 residues. CDR1 is SGHNT and CDR2 is YYREEE in the germline V gene (reference sequence). V shed 3 bases and J shed 5 bases, with 15 bases lying between them. The CDR3 sequence is CASSSPGQGDEQYF. As DNA, the CDR3 is TGTGCCAGCAGCTCTCCGGGACAAGGCGACGAGCAGTACTTC. Filled out from reference TRBV5-4 and TRBJ2-7, the complete variable domain reads ETGVTQSPTHLIKTRGQQVTLRCSSQSGHNTVSWYQQALGQGPQFIFQYYREEENGRGNFPPRFSGLQFPNYSSELNVNALELDDSALYLCASSSPGQGDEQYFGPGTRLTVT.

The chain carries TRBV19 and TRBJ1-4; a weak D match, TRBD1 (6 bases). The CDR3 runs 17 residues. Trimming stripped 10 bases from V and 2 bases from J, with 23 bases between. Germline CDR1 reads LNHDA; CDR2 reads SQIVND (reference sequence). Written as DNA, the CDR3 is TGTGCCACCCAGTCGTTGGGGGCGATGGAGACTAATGAAAAACTGTTTTTT. Protein: CATQSLGAMETNEKLFF. Looking up the rest from reference TRBV19 and TRBJ1-4 gives the full variable domain: DGGITQSPKYLFRKEGQNVTLSCEQNLNHDAMYWYRQDPGQGLRLIYYSQIVNDFQKGDIAEGYSVSREKKESFPLTVTSAQKNPTAFYLCATQSLGAMETNEKLFFGSGTQLSVL.

The CDR3 spells CSVRSATYNEQFF. In DNA form, the CDR3 reads TGCAGCGTCCGGTCCGCCACCTACAATGAGCAGTTCTTC. The chain uses TRBV29-1 and TRBJ2-1; no reliable D call. CDR1 and CDR2 (germline): SQVTM, ANQGSEA. The CDR3 runs to 13 residues. Trimming stripped 6 bases from V and 2 bases from J, with 11 bases between.